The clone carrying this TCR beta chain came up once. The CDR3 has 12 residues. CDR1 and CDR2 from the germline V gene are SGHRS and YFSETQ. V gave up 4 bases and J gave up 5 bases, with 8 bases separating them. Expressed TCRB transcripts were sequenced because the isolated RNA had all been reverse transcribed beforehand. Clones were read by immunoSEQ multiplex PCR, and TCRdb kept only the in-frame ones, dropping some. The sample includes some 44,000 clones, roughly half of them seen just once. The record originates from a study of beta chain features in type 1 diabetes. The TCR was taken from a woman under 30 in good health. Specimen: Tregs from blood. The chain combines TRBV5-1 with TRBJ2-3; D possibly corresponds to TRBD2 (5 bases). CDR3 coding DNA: TGCGCCAGCAGCCCCCGGGGAGATACGCAGTATTTT. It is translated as CASSPRGDTQYF.